The 18 T cell receptor beta chains presented below share a single source sample, sequenced in a study of T-cell reconstitution after alpha-beta-depleted transplantation in children. Unique molecular identifiers were incorporated during preparation of the TCRbeta library. MiXCR was run by TCRdb on the PCR reads, yielding one entry per CDR3 protein. The sample comprises some 460,000 distinct CDR3 sequences, about 17% of which are singletons, and 25% to 35% rests with the top ten. The source was PBMCs, mostly from graft donor cells, collected 360 days after TCRalphabeta/CD19-depleted stem cell transplant. Receptors were obtained from a boy in the first two years of life who had a stem cell transplant for Wiskott-Aldrich syndrome, so the T cells may come from the graft donor.

The V gene is TRBV5-1, the J gene TRBJ2-3; TRBD1 matches at 9 bases. Germline values: CDR1 SGHRS, CDR2 YFSETQ. With 2 bases clipped from V and 12 bases from J, the junction kept 4 bases outside the gene matches. The CDR3 covers 12 residues. CDR3 DNA: TGCGCCAGCAGCTTCTCACAGGGGGCCCAGTATTTT. Translated, it gives CASSFSQGAQYF.

This clonotype was observed a handful of times. This chain joins TRBV12-3 or TRBV12-4 and TRBJ2-1; D is perhaps TRBD2 (6 bases). There are 14 residues in the CDR3. Trimming removed 3 bases from V and 7 bases from J, with 13 bases in between. In DNA form, the CDR3 reads TGTGCCAGCAGTTTGACTAGATCTAGGAATGAGCAGTTCTTC. Its translation: CASSLTRSRNEQFF.

The chain links TRBV18 to TRBJ2-5; TRBD2 matches at 7 bases. CDR3 size: 14 residues. Germline assignment: CDR1 KGHSH and CDR2 LQKENI. The J segment lost 5 bases and the V segment lost 4 bases, leaving 7 bases of the junction unmatched. CDR3 region: CASSQSTSWETQYF. In nucleotides, the CDR3 is TGTGCCAGCTCACAGTCGACTAGCTGGGAGACCCAGTACTTC. Full variable domain (rest looked up from reference TRBV18 and TRBJ2-5): NAGVMQNPRHLVRRRGQEARLRCSPMKGHSHVYWYRQLPEEGLKFMVYLQKENIIDESGMPKERFSAEFPKEGPSILRIQQVVRGDSAAYFCASSQSTSWETQYFGPGTRLLVL.

The chain couples TRBV4-3 to TRBJ2-2; the D gene is possibly TRBD2 (6 bases). V lost 4 bases and J lost 0, with 18 bases in between. Germline CDR1 is LGHNA and CDR2 is YSLEER. CDR3 size: 18 residues. DNA for the CDR3: TGCGCCAGCAGCCTAACTCCCTCGGCGGGACCGAACACCGGGGAGCTGTTTTTT. It specifies CASSLTPSAGPNTGELFF.

The rearrangement joins TRBV2 to TRBJ2-7, with D possibly matching TRBD2 (5 bases). V was trimmed by 5 bases and J by 3 bases, leaving 17 bases between them. CDR1 is SNHLY, CDR2 FYNNEI, per germline. The CDR3 totals 15 residues. CDR3 protein: CASSKAERRLYEQYF. For the CDR3, the DNA is TGTGCCAGCAGTAAGGCTGAGAGGAGGCTCTACGAGCAGTACTTC.

CDR3 coding DNA: TGCGCCTGCTATAAAGCGAATGAGCAGTTCTTC. Its translation: CACYKANEQFF. The rearrangement uses TRBV5-1 and TRBJ2-1; no clear D gene. This CDR3 comprises 11 residues. With 10 bases removed from V and 7 bases from J, the gap between germline ends came to 12 bases. Germline V lookup: CDR1 SGHRS, CDR2 YFSETQ.

This clonotype has ten or more counts. J is TRBJ2-3 and V is TRBV5-1; D is unclear. Germline V gene sequence: CDR1 SGHRS, CDR2 YFSETQ. The V end was cut by 0 bases, the J end by 2 bases, with 7 bases between. This CDR3 contains 14 residues. CDR3 nucleotides: TGCGCCAGCAGCTTGGGGTTTTCCACAGATACGCAGTATTTT. It specifies CASSLGFSTDTQYF.

This clonotype has just a few counts. The genes are TRBV6-5 and TRBJ2-5; 7 nucleotides align to TRBD1. The CDR3 runs to 15 residues. Germline CDR1 is MNHEY and CDR2 is SVGAGI. V was pared by 2 bases and J by 2 bases, with 5 bases of the junction left unmatched. The CDR3 protein is CASSYPRTGQETQYF. The CDR3 coding sequence is TGTGCCAGCAGTTACCCTCGGACAGGACAAGAGACCCAGTACTTC.

The genes are TRBV3-1 and TRBJ2-3; D gene uncertain. V dropped 0 bases and J dropped 0 bases, with 7 bases sitting between them. This CDR3 comprises 15 residues. Germline-derived CDR1 and CDR2 are LGHDT and YNNKEL (reference sequence). The CDR3 DNA is TGTGCCAGCAGCCAAGATCAGCACAGCACAGATACGCAGTATTTT. It codes for CASSQDQHSTDTQYF.

This clonotype was observed a few times. The CDR3 loop is CASSYFDTQYF. In DNA, the CDR3 is TGTGCCAGCAGTTACTTCGATACGCAGTATTTT. The chain has TRBV6-6 and TRBJ2-3; D gene ambiguous. The germline CDR1 and CDR2 sequences are MNHNY and SVGAGI (reference sequence). V lost 1 base to trimming and J lost 6 bases, with 2 bases between them. This CDR3 contains 11 residues.

This clonotype was seen a few times. V gene TRBV5-1 combines with J gene TRBJ2-1; possibly TRBD1 for D (6 bases). Germline CDR1 and CDR2: SGHRS and YFSETQ. The CDR3 runs to 19 residues. V was cut by 2 bases and J by 5 bases, with 26 bases left in between. The CDR3 loop is CASSLTVGTGTRTNNEQFF. In nucleotides, the CDR3 is TGCGCCAGCAGCTTAACCGTCGGCACTGGGACACGTACCAACAATGAGCAGTTCTTC.

This clonotype was seen a handful of times. The J gene is TRBJ2-2, the V gene TRBV7-6; 11 bases are shared with TRBD2. Trimming cost V 1 base and J 1 base; bases outside gene matches: 8. The CDR3 runs 19 residues. Per the germline V gene, CDR1 is SGHVS and CDR2 is FNYEAQ. The CDR3 nucleotides read TGTGCCAGCAGCTTAGTCCGACTAGCGGGACCCTTGAACACCGGGGAGCTGTTTTTT. This encodes CASSLVRLAGPLNTGELFF.

The chain employs TRBV7-2 and TRBJ2-1; D is tentatively TRBD1 or TRBD2 (5 bases each). Germline values: CDR1 SGHTA, CDR2 FQGNSA. The ends were cut back, 6 bases at V and 2 bases at J, with 8 bases in the middle. The CDR3 length is 13 residues. CDR3 in DNA: TGTGCCAGCAGTGGGACCCCCTACAATGAGCAGTTCTTC. Translation: CASSGTPYNEQFF.

This clonotype was picked up many times. The rearrangement links TRBV7-2 to TRBJ1-5, with TRBD1 matching over 7 bases. The CDR3 is made up of 15 amino acids. V lost 3 bases, J lost 6 bases, and 8 bases stayed unmatched. Germline CDR1 SGHTA, CDR2 FQGNSA. CDR3 bases: TGTGCCAGCAGCTTCCTTCGACAGGGTGTTCAGCCCCAGCATTTT. It translates to CASSFLRQGVQPQHF.

This chain joins TRBV5-1 and TRBJ1-2, with D uncertain. Deletions cut 4 bases from V and 4 bases from J, with 11 bases between. The CDR3 is made up of 13 amino acids. Germline values: CDR1 SGHRS, CDR2 YFSETQ. CDR3 sequence reads: CASSPGIAYGYTF. Written as DNA, the CDR3 is TGCGCCAGCAGCCCGGGGATCGCCTATGGCTACACCTTC. Based on the CDR3 plus reference TRBV5-1 and TRBJ1-2, the full variable domain is KAGVTQTPRYLIKTRGQQVTLSCSPISGHRSVSWYQQTPGQGLQFLFEYFSETQRNKGNFPGRFSGRQFSNSRSEMNVSTLELGDSALYLCASSPGIAYGYTFGSGTRLTVV.

For the CDR3, the DNA is TGCAGTGCTAGGAGACTAGCGGGAGTCAATGAGCAGTTCTTC. Residues: CSARRLAGVNEQFF. The chain is built from TRBV20-1 and TRBJ2-1; 12 bases align to TRBD2. Trimming cost V 3 bases and J 6 bases; bases outside gene matches: 3. Per the germline V gene, CDR1 is DFQATT and CDR2 is SNEGSKA (reference sequence). The CDR3 runs to 14 residues.

This clonotype showed up just a few times. The chain couples TRBV12-3 or TRBV12-4 to TRBJ1-1; 7 nucleotides agree with TRBD1. The CDR3 contains 15 residues. After removal of 0 bases from V and 4 bases from J, the junction contained 5 bases not matched to a gene. CDR3 amino acids: CASSLANRGGTEAFF. CDR3 DNA sequence: TGTGCCAGCAGTTTAGCCAACAGGGGCGGCACTGAAGCTTTCTTT.

This clonotype was picked up a small number of times. The CDR3 protein is CATSVSSGSGEQFF. CDR3 nucleotides: TGTGCCACCAGTGTGTCTAGCGGGAGCGGTGAGCAGTTCTTC. This chain links TRBV24-1 with TRBJ2-1, with 10 bases that match TRBD2. This CDR3 has 14 residues. Germline CDR1 KGHDR, CDR2 SFDVKD. V was pared by 5 bases and J by 9 bases, with 6 bases of the junction left unmatched.